The 24 T cell receptor beta chains listed next were all sequenced from one sample in a study of T cells in women clearing cervical HPV infection. Some clones are missing from TCRdb's copy, which holds only in-frame ones; the method was immunoSEQ multiplex PCR. The sample shows tens of thousands of clones, and roughly 4.6% sits with its ten largest clones. The sample taken for sequencing was blood buffy coat. The origin of the receptors is a woman aged 18 to 75 with a cervical HPV16 infection that either progressed to CIN3+ or cleared (not recorded which).

As for this clone: The CDR3 is cut off 3 residues early in the read; its end comes from the germline J gene. The chain carries TRBV9 and TRBJ2-1, with 10 positions matching TRBD2. J gave up 3 bases and V 0 bases, and 3 bases lay outside the gene matches. The CDR3 loop spans 16 amino acids. CDR1 and CDR2 (germline): SGDLS, YYNGEE. The CDR3 loop is CASSVVASGGYNEQFF. CDR3 DNA, as far as it was read: TGTGCCAGCAGCGTAGTGGCTAGCGGGGGCTACAATGAG.

With respect to this clone: Read coverage stops 3 residues before the CDR3 terminus; the germline J gene supplies the remainder. V is TRBV19 and J is TRBJ1-2; TRBD1 aligns across 9 bases. The CDR3 spans 15 residues. In germline, CDR1 is LNHDA, CDR2 SQIVND (reference sequence). With V trimmed by 5 bases and J by 2 bases, 6 bases remained unmatched. Incomplete CDR3 DNA: TGTGCCAGTAGTCTAGGGACAGGGACCAACTATGGC. Its translation: CASSLGTGTNYG. The whole CDR3 reads CASSLGTGTNYGYTF.

A remark on this clone: Relative to the germline gene, one junction end is altered; a read error may explain this. The CDR3 is cut off 3 residues early in the read; its end comes from the germline J gene. The genes are TRBV29-1 and TRBJ1-3; unclear D gene. The germline V gene has CDR1 SQVTM and CDR2 ANQGSEA. The CDR3 extends over 13 amino acids. The sequenced part of the CDR3 DNA is TGCAGCGTTGCCGTGGGCTCTGGAAACACT. As protein: CSVAVGSGNT. The CDR3 in its entirety is CSVAVGSGNTIYF.

Turning to this clone: Sequencing ends 3 residues short of the CDR3 end; the germline J gene provides the rest. V and J are TRBV5-1 and TRBJ2-5, with D possibly TRBD2 on 6 matching bases. CDR1 is SGHRS and CDR2 is YFSETQ in the germline V gene. V lost 6 bases and J 2 bases, leaving 14 bases between the germline ends. CDR3 length: 14 amino acids. The CDR3 here is CASKLDYRQETQYF. The CDR3 DNA, read in part, is TGCGCCAGCAAACTGGACTACCGACAAGAGACC.

Regarding this clone: Coverage ceases 3 residues before the CDR3 finishes, and the germline J gene fills in the end. This chain uses TRBV10-2 with TRBJ1-2; D unresolved. Trimming stripped 0 bases from V and 4 bases from J, with 12 bases between. The CDR3 extends over 15 amino acids. CDR1 is WSHSY and CDR2 is SAAADI in the germline V gene. The CDR3: CASSESGGRGYGYTF. The sequenced CDR3 bases are TGCGCCAGCAGTGAGTCCGGCGGGAGAGGCTATGGC.

For this clone: The CDR3 end falls 3 residues outside the read, so it is completed with the germline J gene. The rearrangement uses TRBV19 and TRBJ1-1; D unclear. From germline, CDR1 is LNHDA and CDR2 SQIVND (reference sequence). The CDR3 spans 12 residues. The DNA read from the CDR3 is TGTGCCAGTAGTGGCCGCCGAAACATT. The encoded protein is CASSGRRNI. The CDR3 as a whole reads CASSGRRNIAFF.

Concerning this clone: Coverage ceases 3 residues before the CDR3 finishes, and the germline J gene fills in the end. The chain is built from TRBV19 and TRBJ2-7; 7 bases map to TRBD1. The CDR3 runs to 13 residues. Germline loops: CDR1 LNHDA, CDR2 SQIVND (reference sequence). V trimming: 9 bases; J trimming: 3 bases; junction bases outside the gene matches: 8. CDR3 DNA, as far as it was read: TGTGCCAGCGCGATGGGACAGTTCTACGAG. Translated: CASAMGQFYE. The full-length CDR3 reads as CASAMGQFYEQYF.

CDR3 bases read: TGTGCCAGCAGTGACCGTACAGTTTCGACGTGGAATGAG. The encoded protein is CASSDRTVSTWNE. The CDR3 reads in full as CASSDRTVSTWNEQFF. The V gene is TRBV28, the J gene TRBJ2-1; unclear D gene. The read finishes 3 residues shy of the CDR3 end, and the germline J gene is used to complete it. This CDR3 spans 16 amino acids. CDR1 is MDHEN and CDR2 is SYDVKM in the germline V gene. Trimming pared 5 bases from V and 7 bases from J, leaving 21 bases between.

The sequenced CDR3 bases are TGCGCCAGCAGCCTGGGAGGCTTTAATGAAAAA. Its protein product is CASSLGGFNEK. The whole CDR3 protein is CASSLGGFNEKLFF. This chain links TRBV5-1 with TRBJ1-4, with D uncertain. The read comes to an end 3 residues before the CDR3 does, leaving the germline J gene to fill in the end. The CDR3 runs 14 residues. CDR1 SGHRS and CDR2 YFSETQ come from the germline V gene. Trimming took 4 bases from V and 4 from J, leaving 11 bases between them.

Comments on this clone: The CDR3 goes on 3 residues after the read ends, and that part is filled in from the germline J gene. The chain has TRBV9 and TRBJ2-2, with a weak D call TRBD1 (5 bases). The CDR3 totals 15 residues. With 5 bases removed from V and 1 base from J, the gap between germline ends came to 12 bases. CDR1 and CDR2 (germline): SGDLS, YYNGEE. The sequenced CDR3 bases are TGTGCCAGCAGTTTGGGGCGTCTGAACACCGGGGAG. This translates into CASSLGRLNTGE. The entire CDR3 is CASSLGRLNTGELFF.

Turning to this clone: The read falls 3 residues short of the CDR3 end, and the missing part is taken from the germline J gene. The chain links TRBV2 to TRBJ2-2; TRBD2 matches at 9 bases. CDR3 length equals 15 residues. Germline-derived CDR1 and CDR2 are SNHLY and FYNNEI. The V gene end was trimmed by 6 bases and the J gene end by 6 bases; junction bases not matched to a gene: 8. This CDR3 is CASRPGTSRSGELFF. The CDR3 DNA, read in part, is TGTGCCAGCAGGCCCGGGACTAGCAGGTCCGGGGAG.

As concerns this clone: Coverage ceases 3 residues before the CDR3 finishes, and the germline J gene fills in the end. The V call is TRBV10-3, the J call TRBJ2-3; 11 bases agree with TRBD2. Per germline, CDR1 ENHRY and CDR2 SYGVKD. This CDR3 contains 15 residues. Trimming cost V 4 bases and J 4 bases; bases outside gene matches: 4. The CDR3 reads CAISGLAGISDTQYF. The sequenced CDR3 bases are TGTGCCATCAGTGGACTAGCGGGGATCTCAGATACG.

In the case of this clone: Read data end 3 residues before the CDR3 end; the end is taken from the germline J gene. This chain links TRBV7-2 with TRBJ1-2, with TRBD1 identical over 9 bases. The CDR3 covers 14 residues. Germline V gene lookup returns CDR1 SGHTA and CDR2 FQGNSA. CDR3 amino acids: CASSLDRGREAYTF. The CDR3 bases that were read are TGTGCCAGCAGCTTAGACAGGGGGCGGGAGGCC.

As for this clone: The missing CDR3 end, 3 residues past where the read stops, is filled in from the germline J gene. The chain carries TRBV6-1 and TRBJ1-2, with TRBD1 as a possible D gene (5 bases). The CDR3 runs 14 residues. CDR1 is MNHNS and CDR2 is SASEGT in the germline V gene. The CDR3 reads CASSEKGLAGLYTF. The sequenced part of the CDR3 DNA is TGTGCCAGCAGTGAGAAGGGACTAGCGGGGTTG.

Comment on this clone: Coverage ceases 3 residues before the CDR3 finishes, and the germline J gene fills in the end. The rearrangement links TRBV28 to TRBJ1-1; TRBD1 matches at 8 bases. With 1 base clipped from V and 4 bases from J, the junction kept 2 bases outside the gene matches. The germline V gene has CDR1 MDHEN and CDR2 SYDVKM. This CDR3 has 14 amino acids. The CDR3 DNA, read in part, is TGTGCCAGCAGTTTATCGGGACAGGTCACTGAA. Protein: CASSLSGQVTE. The complete CDR3 sequence is CASSLSGQVTEAFF.

According to its frequency, this clone is medium-sized. Read sequence stops 3 residues before the CDR3 end, and the germline J gene provides the missing end. This sample also contains other DNA sequences that code for the same CDR3. This rearrangement joins TRBV2 to TRBJ1-1; D might be TRBD1 (5 bases). CDR1 SNHLY and CDR2 FYNNEI come from the germline V gene. The CDR3 consists of 13 residues. V was clipped by 5 bases and J by 4 bases, with 11 bases between them. The sequenced part of the CDR3 DNA is TGTGCCAGCAGTCAGGGTGAGGGCACTGAA. Translation: CASSQGEGTE. The entire CDR3 reads CASSQGEGTEAFF.

By frequency, this clone registers medium-sized. Coverage ceases 3 residues before the CDR3 finishes, and the germline J gene fills in the end. The gene calls are TRBV19 and TRBJ2-7, with D perhaps matching TRBD2 (6 bases). CDR1 is LNHDA and CDR2 is SQIVND in the germline V gene (reference sequence). This CDR3 is built from 13 residues. Trimming took off 3 bases at V and 4 bases at J, with 10 bases between the two ends. Here the CDR3 reads CASSINRGYEQYF. The sequenced CDR3 bases are TGTGCCAGTAGTATCAATCGGGGGTACGAG.

A note on this clone: The read gets to within 3 residues of the CDR3 end, and the germline J gene fills in the rest. The V gene is TRBV9, the J gene TRBJ2-1; maybe TRBD2 (6 bases). CDR3 size: 16 residues. From germline, CDR1 is SGDLS and CDR2 YYNGEE. Trimming stripped 0 bases from V and 4 bases from J, with 14 bases between. Incomplete CDR3 DNA: TGTGCCAGCAGCGTAGCAAATTTCGGGGGTTACAATGAG. Its translation is CASSVANFGGYNE. The full CDR3 sequence reads CASSVANFGGYNEQFF. Full variable domain (outside the CDR3, taken from reference TRBV9 and TRBJ2-1): DSGVTQTPKHLITATGQRVTLRCSPRSGDLSVYWYQQSLDQGLQFLIQYYNGEERAKGNILERFSAQQFPDLHSELNLSSLELGDSALYFCASSVANFGGYNEQFFGPGTRLTVL.

Remarks on this clone: The read halts 3 residues ahead of the CDR3 end, with the missing end drawn from the germline J gene. This chain joins TRBV12-3 or TRBV12-4 and TRBJ2-7; TRBD2 agrees at 7 bases. With 6 bases clipped from V and 0 bases from J, the junction kept 5 bases outside the gene matches. This CDR3 has 14 residues. This CDR3 is CASRKRGSSYEQYF. The sequenced CDR3 bases are TGTGCCAGCAGGAAGCGGGGAAGCTCCTACGAG.

With respect to this clone: The read terminates 3 residues before the CDR3 end, so the remaining end is supplied by the germline J gene. This chain connects TRBV7-2 to TRBJ2-1; tentatively, D is TRBD1 (5 bases). The germline V gene encodes CDR1 SGHTA and CDR2 FQGNSA. V was cut by 3 bases and J by 0 bases, with 9 bases left in between. There are 15 residues in the CDR3. The chain's CDR3 is CASSLQGSSYNEQFF. The sequenced CDR3 bases are TGTGCCAGCAGCTTGCAGGGAAGCTCCTACAATGAG.

A word on this clone: The sequence runs out 3 residues before the end of the CDR3; the remainder is reconstructed from the germline J gene. The chain carries TRBV27 and TRBJ1-6; D gene uncertain. This CDR3 comprises 16 residues. Germline V gene sequence: CDR1 MNHEY, CDR2 SMNVEV (reference sequence). V shed 3 bases and J shed 0 bases, with 9 bases lying between them. The covered CDR3 bases are TGTGCCAGCAGTTTTGAACAGAGCTCCTATAATTCACCC. It specifies CASSFEQSSYNSP. From start to end, the CDR3 is CASSFEQSSYNSPLHF.

The CDR3 reads CASSDPAGGNTGELFF. The part of the CDR3 DNA that was read is TGTGCCAGCAGTGACCCAGCGGGGGGGAACACCGGGGAG. The gene calls are TRBV2 and TRBJ2-2, with TRBD2 identical over 9 bases. The read is 3 residues too short to cover the CDR3 end, so that end is filled in from the germline J gene. Trimming at V came to 3 bases and at J to 1 base, leaving 3 bases not matched to a gene. This CDR3 region has 16 residues. The germline V gene encodes CDR1 SNHLY and CDR2 FYNNEI.

A remark on this clone: The read terminates 3 residues before the CDR3 end, so the remaining end is supplied by the germline J gene. The rearrangement links TRBV6-4 to TRBJ2-3, with 10 bases fitting TRBD2. CDR1 and CDR2 (germline): MRHNA, SNTAGT. There are 15 residues in the CDR3. CDR3 DNA, as far as it was read: TGTGCCAGCAGTGTCAGCGGGGGGGCCCAAGAGACG. As protein: CASSVSGGAQET. The full CDR3 sequence reads CASSVSGGAQETQYF.

Regarding this clone: The CDR3 end lies 3 residues beyond the end of the read and is filled in from the germline J gene. The chain is built from TRBV11-1 and TRBJ1-6; possibly TRBD1 for D (6 bases). Germline V gene lookup returns CDR1 SGHAT and CDR2 FQDESV (reference sequence). The CDR3 has 15 residues. Deletions cut 3 bases from V and 1 base from J, with 7 bases between. The CDR3: CASSFTGSYNSPLHF. Incomplete CDR3 DNA: TGTGCCAGCAGCTTTACAGGGTCCTATAATTCACCC.